The next 20 T cell receptor beta chains were all read from a single sample in a study of cytomegalovirus exposure and HLA in healthy donors. PCR employed 60 Vbeta and 13 Jbeta primers. The assay was immunoSEQ multiplex PCR, and TCRdb's table has in-frame clones only and misses some. Altogether approximately 120,000 clones are present, 65% to 80% being singletons, with the ten largest covering 2% to 3%. The sample taken for sequencing was PBMCs. These receptors were collected from a female donor in good health and CMV-seronegative.

This clone was seen more than once but under ten times. This chain joins TRBV4-3 and TRBJ1-3; a possible D gene is TRBD1 (6 bases). V dropped 4 bases and J dropped 0 bases, with 13 bases sitting between them. The length of the CDR3 is 16 residues. In germline, CDR1 is LGHNA, CDR2 YSLEER. The CDR3 coding sequence is TGCGCCAGCAGCCGATCTGGACAGAGCTCTGGAAACACCATATATTTT. This translates into CASSRSGQSSGNTIYF.

This chain links TRBV19 with TRBJ2-2; D is perhaps TRBD1 (6 bases). V lost 4 bases and J 6 bases, leaving 15 bases between the germline ends. This CDR3 contains 15 residues. The V gene's germline CDR1 is LNHDA and CDR2 SQIVND (reference sequence). The CDR3 region has the DNA TGTGCCAGTAGTACCTGGGACAATGGGGCCGGGGAGCTGTTTTTT. This sequence encodes CASSTWDNGAGELFF.

The V and J genes are TRBV12-5 and TRBJ1-1; TRBD1 is a possible D gene (6 bases). V lost 6 bases and J 0 bases, leaving 17 bases between the germline ends. This CDR3 region has 16 residues. Germline V gives CDR1 LGHNT, CDR2 FRNRAP. The CDR3 coding sequence is TGTGCTAGTGGCCGTTACAGGGAGCCTCTGAACACTGAAGCTTTCTTT. This sequence encodes CASGRYREPLNTEAFF.

The rearrangement links TRBV4-1 to TRBJ1-6, with a tentative D call TRBD1 (5 bases). The V gene lost 0 bases and the J gene lost 5 bases, with 14 bases spanning the gap. CDR3 length: 17 residues. From germline, CDR1 is MGHRA and CDR2 YSYEKL. Here the CDR3 reads CASSQDAARGNNSPLHF. The CDR3 DNA is TGCGCCAGCAGCCAAGATGCCGCTCGGGGGAATAATTCACCCCTCCACTTT.

The chain has TRBV6-1 and TRBJ1-1; the D is unclear. With 0 bases removed from V and 6 bases from J, the gap between germline ends came to 14 bases. Germline V gene sequence: CDR1 MNHNS, CDR2 SASEGT. The CDR3 has 15 amino acids. CDR3 DNA sequence: TGTGCCAGCAGTGAAGCGAGAGAGGCCTACCCTGAAGCTTTCTTT. Translation gives CASSEAREAYPEAFF.

The chain joins TRBV7-3 to TRBJ1-2, with TRBD1 matching 8 bases. Per germline, CDR1 SGHTA and CDR2 FQGTGA. The CDR3 has 15 amino acids. With V trimmed by 5 bases and J by 8 bases, 13 bases remained unmatched. This CDR3 is CASSAWTGSLFGYTF. CDR3 bases: TGTGCCAGCAGCGCCTGGACAGGGTCCCTTTTCGGCTACACCTTC.

The rearrangement uses TRBV2 and TRBJ1-1; a weak D match, TRBD1 (6 bases). The CDR3 sequence is 15 residues long. V lost 0 bases, J lost 5 bases, and 13 bases lay in between. From germline, CDR1 is SNHLY and CDR2 FYNNEI. The CDR3 sequence: CASSEAKGHPTEAFF. CDR3 bases: TGTGCCAGCAGTGAAGCGAAGGGACACCCGACTGAAGCTTTCTTT.

The chain uses TRBV7-8 and TRBJ2-1, with a tentative D call TRBD2 (5 bases). Germline lookup yields CDR1 SGHVS and CDR2 FQNEAQ. Trimming pared 3 bases from V and 2 bases from J, leaving 11 bases between. CDR3 length: 15 amino acids. The CDR3 here is CASSFKRTPYNEQFF. The CDR3 nucleotides are TGTGCCAGCAGCTTCAAGCGGACCCCCTACAATGAGCAGTTCTTC.

The J gene is TRBJ1-6, the V gene TRBV7-6; D may be TRBD1 (6 bases). Germline assignment: CDR1 SGHVS and CDR2 FNYEAQ. This CDR3 has 17 amino acids. The germline V and J ends were trimmed by 5 bases and 11 bases, with 25 bases remaining between them. For the CDR3, the DNA is TGTGCCAGCAGCATTGAACACTACCGGGACAAACCAGCACCCCTCCACTTT. Its translation is CASSIEHYRDKPAPLHF.

The gene calls are TRBV19 and TRBJ1-6; D gene ambiguous. Germline V gene lookup returns CDR1 LNHDA and CDR2 SQIVND (reference sequence). Trimming removed 5 bases from V and 6 bases from J, with 11 bases in between. This CDR3 spans 14 amino acids. The CDR3 DNA reads as TGTGCCAGTAGTGTAAGTGCCGGTAATTCACCCCTCCACTTT. This gives the protein CASSVSAGNSPLHF.

This chain joins TRBV5-6 and TRBJ1-3; a possible D gene is TRBD1 (5 bases). V was pared by 2 bases and J by 0 bases, with 15 bases between. Germline CDR1 reads SGHDT; CDR2 reads YYEEEE. The CDR3 contains 17 residues. The CDR3 sequence is CASSLMEWGRSGNTIYF. In DNA, the CDR3 is TGTGCCAGCAGCTTAATGGAATGGGGCCGCTCTGGAAACACCATATATTTT. Filled out from reference TRBV5-6 and TRBJ1-3, the complete variable domain reads DAGVTQSPTHLIKTRGQQVTLRCSPKSGHDTVSWYQQALGQGPQFIFQYYEEEERQRGNFPDRFSGHQFPNYSSELNVNALLLGDSALYLCASSLMEWGRSGNTIYFGEGSWLTVV.

This rearrangement joins TRBV5-6 to TRBJ2-1; 7 nucleotides align to TRBD2. Losses at the gene ends were 3 bases for V and 5 bases for J; bases not matched to a gene: 14. The germline gives CDR1 SGHDT, CDR2 YYEEEE. The CDR3 has 17 amino acids. The CDR3 DNA reads TGTGCCAGCAGCTACCTTAAGCGGGGCCGAGGGAACAATGAGCAGTTCTTC. Its translation: CASSYLKRGRGNNEQFF.

In DNA, the CDR3 is TGCGCCAGCAGTGAACTGGGGAAAGGGGGCGTCTCCAATCAGCCCCAGCATTTT. Translating it yields CASSELGKGGVSNQPQHF. This chain connects TRBV10-2 to TRBJ1-5; 7 nucleotides align to TRBD1. The CDR3 length is 18 residues. The V gene's germline CDR1 is WSHSY and CDR2 SAAADI. V dropped 3 bases and J dropped 3; count of bases not matched to a gene: 14.

This chain uses TRBV7-2 with TRBJ1-2, with 9 bases fitting TRBD1. Germline loops: CDR1 SGHTA, CDR2 FQGNSA. The CDR3 is 15 amino acids. Trimming at V came to 5 bases and at J to 2 bases, leaving 6 bases not matched to a gene. The CDR3 protein is CASSPRGQGNYGYTF. CDR3 in DNA: TGTGCCAGCAGCCCGAGGGGACAGGGAAACTATGGCTACACCTTC.

For the CDR3, the DNA is TGTGCCAGCAGTAGCCCGGACAGGGGGTTGGAGCAGTACTTC. Protein product: CASSSPDRGLEQYF. The chain links TRBV27 to TRBJ2-7; 10 bases are shared with TRBD1. This CDR3 is 14 amino acids long. After removal of 5 bases from V and 7 bases from J, the junction contained 8 bases not matched to a gene. Germline CDR1 and CDR2: MNHEY and SMNVEV (reference sequence).

This rearrangement joins TRBV7-2 to TRBJ2-1; 7 nucleotides line up with TRBD2. V lost 8 bases and J lost 2; bases outside the gene matches: 12. The CDR3 covers 16 residues. Looked up from germline, CDR1 is SGHTA and CDR2 is FQGNSA. CDR3 nucleotides: TGTGCCAGCCCCAACCTACCAGCGGGGACCTACAATGAGCAGTTCTTC. This translates into CASPNLPAGTYNEQFF.

J is TRBJ2-1 and V is TRBV27; maybe TRBD2 (6 bases). Per germline, CDR1 MNHEY and CDR2 SMNVEV (reference sequence). V lost 4 bases, J lost 1 base, and 8 bases lay in between. This CDR3 comprises 14 residues. DNA of the CDR3: TGTGCCAGCAGTTACGGGACTTCCTACAATGAGCAGTTCTTC. Its translation: CASSYGTSYNEQFF.

The CDR3 DNA is TGTGCCATCAACCCCGTCGCGGGCACTGAAGCTTTCTTT. It translates to CAINPVAGTEAFF. The chain employs TRBV10-3 and TRBJ1-1; the D is unclear. The V end lost 7 bases, the J end lost 4 bases, and 13 bases lay between the germline ends. Germline CDR1 is ENHRY and CDR2 is SYGVKD. The CDR3 is 13 residues long.

This clone turned up a few times. This sequence joins TRBV29-1 and TRBJ2-4; D is uncertain. CDR1 and CDR2 from the germline V gene are SQVTM and ANQGSEA. The CDR3 loop spans 12 amino acids. The V and J ends lost 3 bases and 6 bases respectively, with 9 bases between them. The CDR3 nucleotides read TGCAGCGTTGACACCCCCGGAAACATTCAGTACTTC. As protein: CSVDTPGNIQYF.

The chain combines TRBV13 with TRBJ1-1, with D tentatively TRBD1 (5 bases). The V end was cut by 2 bases, the J end by 3 bases, with 16 bases between. The CDR3 has 16 amino acids. Per the germline V gene, CDR1 is PRHDT and CDR2 is FYEKMQ (reference sequence). CDR3 in DNA: TGTGCCAGCAGCTTATCAGTTCTCAAGGGGCACACTGAAGCTTTCTTT. Amino acids: CASSLSVLKGHTEAFF.